The T cell receptor beta chain described here comes from a study of T-cell reconstitution after alpha-beta-depleted transplantation in children. General study findings and limits: By one year post-transplant, T-cell counts and diversity largely arose from T cells that were newly produced. There were some patients whose high TCRbeta diversity at day 60 came from surviving recipient T cells and thymic progenitors. After transplant, at about two months, alpha-beta T cells were reportedly derived from several hundred expanded graft clones.

The sample holds a few counts of this clonotype. Its specificity is unknown. A library of TCRbeta sequences, prepared with unique molecular identifiers, was generated. TCRdb passed the PCR reads through MiXCR, listing each CDR3 protein once. The sample consists of a few hundred thousand distinct CDR3 sequences, over 25% of them appearing once. Per germline, CDR1 MNHNY and CDR2 SVGAGI (reference sequence). The V gene end was trimmed by 5 bases and the J gene end by 2 bases; junction bases not matched to a gene: 3. The CDR3 covers 13 residues. This specimen was PBMCs, taken before TCRalphabeta/CD19-depleted stem cell transplant. V and J are TRBV6-6 and TRBJ2-7, with 7 bases fitting TRBD1. The source is a boy under two years old with Wiskott-Aldrich syndrome, due to receive a stem cell transplant. The CDR3 nucleotides read TGTGCCAGCAGTACAAGGGGGCCCTACGAGCAGTACTTC. Translating it yields CASSTRGPYEQYF.